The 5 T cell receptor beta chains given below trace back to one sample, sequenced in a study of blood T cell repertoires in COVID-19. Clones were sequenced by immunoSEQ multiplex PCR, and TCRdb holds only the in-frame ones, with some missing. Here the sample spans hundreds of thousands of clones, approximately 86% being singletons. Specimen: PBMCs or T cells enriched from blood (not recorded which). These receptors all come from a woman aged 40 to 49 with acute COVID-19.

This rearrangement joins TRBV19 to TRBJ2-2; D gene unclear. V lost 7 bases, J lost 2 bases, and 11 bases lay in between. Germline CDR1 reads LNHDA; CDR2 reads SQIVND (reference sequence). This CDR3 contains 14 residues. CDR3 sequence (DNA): TGTGCCAGTAATCAAGAAGCTAACACCGGGGAGCTGTTTTTT. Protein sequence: CASNQEANTGELFF.

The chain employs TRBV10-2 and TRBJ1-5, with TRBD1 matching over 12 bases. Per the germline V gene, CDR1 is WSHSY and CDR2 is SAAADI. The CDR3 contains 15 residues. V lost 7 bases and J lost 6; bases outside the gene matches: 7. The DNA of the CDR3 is TGCGCCAGCACGTCCTGGGGACAGGGGGCTCAGCCCCAGCATTTT. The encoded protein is CASTSWGQGAQPQHF.

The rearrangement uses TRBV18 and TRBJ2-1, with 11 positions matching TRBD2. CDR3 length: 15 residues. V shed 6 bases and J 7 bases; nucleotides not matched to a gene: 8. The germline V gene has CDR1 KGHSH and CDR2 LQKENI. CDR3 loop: CASSGTSGRSNEQFF. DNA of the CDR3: TGTGCCAGCTCGGGAACTAGCGGGAGATCAAATGAGCAGTTCTTC.

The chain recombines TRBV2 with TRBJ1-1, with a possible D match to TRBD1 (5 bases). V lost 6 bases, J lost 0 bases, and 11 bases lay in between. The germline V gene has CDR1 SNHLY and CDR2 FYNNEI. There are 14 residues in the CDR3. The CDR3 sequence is CASRLSGMNTEAFF. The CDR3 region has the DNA TGTGCCAGCAGATTGTCAGGGATGAACACTGAAGCTTTCTTT. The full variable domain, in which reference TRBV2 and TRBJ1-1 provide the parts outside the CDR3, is EPEVTQTPSHQVTQMGQEVILRCVPISNHLYFYWYRQILGQKVEFLVSFYNNEISEKSEIFDDQFSVERPDGSNFTLKIRSTKLEDSAMYFCASRLSGMNTEAFFGQGTRLTVV.

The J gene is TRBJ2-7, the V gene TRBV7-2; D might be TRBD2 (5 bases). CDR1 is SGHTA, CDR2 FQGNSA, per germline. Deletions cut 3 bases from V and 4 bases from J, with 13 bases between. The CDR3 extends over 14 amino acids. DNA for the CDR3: TGTGCCAGCAGCTTCCTAGCTAACGGGTACGAGCAGTACTTC. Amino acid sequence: CASSFLANGYEQYF. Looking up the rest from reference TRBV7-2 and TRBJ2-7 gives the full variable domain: GAGVSQSPSNKVTEKGKDVELRCDPISGHTALYWYRQSLGQGLEFLIYFQGNSAPDKSGLPSDRFSAERTGGSVSTLTIQRTQQEDSAVYLCASSFLANGYEQYFGPGTRLTVT.